This TCR beta chain was captured in a study of blood T cell repertoires in COVID-19. There are 15 residues in the CDR3. Germline V CDR1 and CDR2: MDHEN, SYDVKM. The J segment lost 5 bases and the V segment lost 2 bases, leaving 5 bases of the junction unmatched. This clone was detected only once. Participants were aged about 18 to 100 years from about two dozen US areas. The table came from immunoSEQ multiplex PCR; TCRdb's copy has only in-frame clones and leaves some out. The sample carries 360,000 or so clones, about nine tenths recorded once. The sequence was obtained from a woman younger than 45 who had been exposed to COVID-19. The specimen sequenced was PBMCs or T cells enriched from blood (not recorded which). This rearrangement joins TRBV28 to TRBJ2-5, with 10 bases fitting TRBD1. The DNA of the CDR3 is TGTGCCAGCAGTTTAGGACAGGGGGTAATGGAGACCCAGTACTTC. Translating it yields CASSLGQGVMETQYF.